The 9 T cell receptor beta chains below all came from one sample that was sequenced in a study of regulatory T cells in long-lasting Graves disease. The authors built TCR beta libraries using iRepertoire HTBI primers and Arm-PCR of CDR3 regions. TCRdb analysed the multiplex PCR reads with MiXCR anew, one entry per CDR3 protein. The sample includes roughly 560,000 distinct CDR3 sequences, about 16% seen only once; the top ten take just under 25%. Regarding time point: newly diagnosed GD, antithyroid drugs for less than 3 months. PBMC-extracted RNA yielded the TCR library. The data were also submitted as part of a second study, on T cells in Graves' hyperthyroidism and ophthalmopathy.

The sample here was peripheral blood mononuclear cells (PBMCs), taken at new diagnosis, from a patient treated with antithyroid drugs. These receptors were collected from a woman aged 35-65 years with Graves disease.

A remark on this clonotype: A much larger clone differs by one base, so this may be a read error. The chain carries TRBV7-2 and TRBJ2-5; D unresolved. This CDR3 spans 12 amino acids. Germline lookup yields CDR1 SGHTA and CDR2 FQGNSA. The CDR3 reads CASSVTQGTQYF. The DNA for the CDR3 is TGTGCCAGCAGCGTTACCCAAGGGACCCAGTACTTC.

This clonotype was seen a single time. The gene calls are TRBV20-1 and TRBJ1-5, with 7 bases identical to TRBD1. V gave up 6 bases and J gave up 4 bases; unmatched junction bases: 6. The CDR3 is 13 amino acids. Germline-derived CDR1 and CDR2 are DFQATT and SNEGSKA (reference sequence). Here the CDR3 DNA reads TGCAGTGCCCTAGACAGGGAAAATCAGCCCCAGCATTTT. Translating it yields CSALDRENQPQHF.

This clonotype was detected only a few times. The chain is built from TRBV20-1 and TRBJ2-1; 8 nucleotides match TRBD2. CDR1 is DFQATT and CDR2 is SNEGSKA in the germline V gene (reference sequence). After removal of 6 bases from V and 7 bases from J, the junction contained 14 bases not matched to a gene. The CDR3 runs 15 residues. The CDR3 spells CSAVGAGGPGNEQFF. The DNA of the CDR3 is TGCAGTGCGGTTGGGGCGGGGGGACCGGGGAATGAGCAGTTCTTC.

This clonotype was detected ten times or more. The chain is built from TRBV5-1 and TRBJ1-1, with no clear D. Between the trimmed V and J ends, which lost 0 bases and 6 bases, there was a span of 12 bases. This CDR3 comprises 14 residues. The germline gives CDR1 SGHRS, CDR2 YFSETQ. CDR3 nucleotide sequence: TGCGCCAGCAGCTTGGGACACGAGGAGGCTGAAGCTTTCTTT. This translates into CASSLGHEEAEAFF.

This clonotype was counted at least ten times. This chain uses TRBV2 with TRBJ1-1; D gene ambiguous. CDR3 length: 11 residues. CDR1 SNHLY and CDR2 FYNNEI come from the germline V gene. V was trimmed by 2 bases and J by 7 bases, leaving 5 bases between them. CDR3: CASSEINEAFF. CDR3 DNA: TGTGCCAGCAGTGAAATAAATGAAGCTTTCTTT.

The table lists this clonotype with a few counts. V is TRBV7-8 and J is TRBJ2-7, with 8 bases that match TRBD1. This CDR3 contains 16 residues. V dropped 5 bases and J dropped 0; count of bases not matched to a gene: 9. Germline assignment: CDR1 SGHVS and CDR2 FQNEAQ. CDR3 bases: TGTGCCAGCAGCCACCCTGGACAGGGCCTCTCCTACGAGCAGTACTTC. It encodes CASSHPGQGLSYEQYF.

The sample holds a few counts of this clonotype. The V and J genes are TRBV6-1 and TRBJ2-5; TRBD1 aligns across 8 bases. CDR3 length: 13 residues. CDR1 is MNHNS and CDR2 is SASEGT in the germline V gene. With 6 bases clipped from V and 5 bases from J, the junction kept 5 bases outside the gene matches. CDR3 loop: CASRRQGIETQYF. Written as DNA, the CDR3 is TGTGCCAGCAGAAGACAGGGGATCGAGACCCAGTACTTC.

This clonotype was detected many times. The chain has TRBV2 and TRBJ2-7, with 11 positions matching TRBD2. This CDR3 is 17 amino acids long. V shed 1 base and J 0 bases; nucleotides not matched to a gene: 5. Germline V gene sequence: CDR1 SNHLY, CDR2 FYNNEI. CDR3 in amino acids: CASSEGPTSGGSYEQYF. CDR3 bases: TGTGCCAGCAGTGAAGGACCTACTAGCGGGGGCTCCTACGAGCAGTACTTC.

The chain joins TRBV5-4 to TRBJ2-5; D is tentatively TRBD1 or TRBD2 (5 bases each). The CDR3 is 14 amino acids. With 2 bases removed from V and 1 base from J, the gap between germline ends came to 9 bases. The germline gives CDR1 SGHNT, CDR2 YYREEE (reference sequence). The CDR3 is CASSFSGAQETQYF. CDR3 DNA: TGTGCCAGCAGCTTCTCCGGGGCCCAAGAGACCCAGTACTTC.